These 9 T cell receptor beta chains originate from one sample sequenced in a study of cytomegalovirus exposure and HLA in healthy donors. The PCR was carried out with 60 Vbeta primers and 13 Jbeta primers. Sequenced by immunoSEQ multiplex PCR; TCRdb stores in-frame clones only, minus some. The sample lists 210,000 or so clones, about 80% occurring once. Sequencing was performed on PBMCs. The receptors originated from a woman aged 40 to 55 in good health and CMV-seronegative.

The CDR3 DNA reads as TGCGCCAGCAGCCAAGAAGAAGGCCCCGACTACTACGAGCAGTACTTC. Translating it yields CASSQEEGPDYYEQYF. The chain joins TRBV4-1 to TRBJ2-7; D may be TRBD2 (5 bases). CDR1 is MGHRA, CDR2 YSYEKL, per germline. The CDR3 is made up of 16 amino acids. Trimming shortened V by 0 bases and J by 3 bases, and 15 bases separated the two germline ends.

The V and J genes are TRBV19 and TRBJ1-3; 10 nucleotides match TRBD1. Losses at the gene ends were 3 bases for V and 2 bases for J; bases not matched to a gene: 1. CDR3 size: 15 residues. The germline V gene has CDR1 LNHDA and CDR2 SQIVND (reference sequence). CDR3 amino acids: CASSIGTGAGNTIYF. The DNA of the CDR3 is TGTGCCAGTAGTATCGGGACAGGGGCTGGAAACACCATATATTTT.

The CDR3 protein is CASRGLINTGELFF. DNA for the CDR3: TGTGCCAGCCGGGGTCTCATAAATACCGGGGAGCTGTTTTTT. This chain connects TRBV7-2 to TRBJ2-2, with a possible D match to TRBD2 (5 bases). V lost 8 bases, J lost 5 bases, and 15 bases lay in between. The CDR3 has 14 amino acids. Germline assignment: CDR1 SGHTA and CDR2 FQGNSA.

The genes are TRBV28 and TRBJ2-1; D is possibly TRBD2 (6 bases). Looked up from germline, CDR1 is MDHEN and CDR2 is SYDVKM. Trimming removed 3 bases from V and 2 bases from J, with 11 bases in between. This CDR3 has 15 amino acids. CDR3 bases: TGTGCCAGCAGTTTCCGGGGGTTGGCCTACAATGAGCAGTTCTTC. Residues: CASSFRGLAYNEQFF.

This clone occurred a few times. The V and J genes are TRBV6-5 and TRBJ2-7, with D possibly matching TRBD1 (6 bases). This CDR3 contains 14 residues. V shed 6 bases and J shed 2 bases, with 14 bases lying between them. In germline, CDR1 is MNHEY, CDR2 SVGAGI. The CDR3 protein is CASSPGTTPYEQYF. The CDR3 nucleotides read TGTGCCAGCAGCCCCGGGACAACCCCCTACGAGCAGTACTTC.

The chain recombines TRBV6-1 with TRBJ2-1; possibly TRBD2 for D (6 bases). The CDR3 covers 11 residues. Germline V gives CDR1 MNHNS, CDR2 SASEGT. V was clipped by 8 bases and J by 7 bases, with 9 bases between them. The CDR3 DNA sequence: TGTGCCAGCGGGAGGATGAATGAGCAGTTCTTC. This sequence encodes CASGRMNEQFF.

V gene TRBV7-9 combines with J gene TRBJ1-2; no clear D. Germline CDR1 and CDR2: SEHNR and FQNEAQ (reference sequence). Trimming left V 1 base short and J 3 bases short, with 3 bases between. CDR3 length: 12 amino acids. CDR3 region: CASSLGDYGYTF. The DNA of the CDR3 is TGTGCCAGCAGCTTAGGAGACTATGGCTACACCTTC.

This sequence joins TRBV2 and TRBJ1-1; 8 bases map to TRBD1. The CDR3 spans 14 residues. The ends lost 5 bases at V and 1 base at J; junction bases unmatched: 3. From germline, CDR1 is SNHLY and CDR2 FYNNEI. The chain's CDR3 is CASSQGAGNTEAFF. The CDR3 DNA reads as TGTGCCAGCAGTCAGGGGGCGGGGAACACTGAAGCTTTCTTT.

J is TRBJ1-1 and V is TRBV11-2; 8 positions match TRBD1. CDR3 length: 16 residues. Trimming removed 5 bases from V and 0 bases from J; junction bases left unmatched: 8. In germline, CDR1 is SGHAT, CDR2 FQNNGV. The CDR3 bases are TGTGCCAGCAGCCTCAGGACAGGGAACATGAACACTGAAGCTTTCTTT. Its translation is CASSLRTGNMNTEAFF. The full variable domain, its missing parts supplied by reference TRBV11-2 and TRBJ1-1, is EAGVAQSPRYKIIEKRQSVAFWCNPISGHATLYWYQQILGQGPKLLIQFQNNGVVDDSQLPKDRFSAERLKGVDSTLKIQPAKLEDSAVYLCASSLRTGNMNTEAFFGQGTRLTVV.